The clone carrying this T cell receptor (delta chain) was detected only a few times. TCRdb pairs this DNA with a much larger clone's protein that differs at residue 4, likely a read error; the protein shown was translated from the DNA. This record comes from a study of gamma-delta chains in newborns, infants, children. For the study at large: Polyclonal expansion of innate γδ T cells after birth follows microbial exposure.

Germline V CDR1 and CDR2: GEAIGNYY, EKD. The ends lost 4 bases at V and 1 base at J; junction bases unmatched: 9. The CDR3 length is 20 residues. TCRdb reprocessed the reads using CATT. The sample yields approximately 4,200 delta-chain clones, less than 2.5% seen once. The chain has TRDV2 and TRDJ3; 13 bases are a match to TRDD3. This receptor was identified in a child who was a newborn, infant or young child, either healthy, febrile or measles-vaccinated (not recorded which). The source material was blood. In nucleotides, the CDR3 is TGTGCCTGTGAACGTCCTACTGGGGGATACGCTTCCTGGGACACCCGACAGATGTTTTTC. Its protein is CACERPTGGYASWDTRQMFF.